This passage covers 12 T cell receptor beta chains from one sample sequenced in a study of beta chain features in type 1 diabetes. Study outcomes and limitations: TCRB CDR3 length was moderately but significantly reduced in all four CD4+ subsets of Type 1 diabetes patients.

Antigens of these TCRs are unknown. Every isolated RNA sample was fully reverse transcribed, so sequencing captured expressed TCRB transcripts. Libraries were prepared by immunoSEQ multiplex PCR; TCRdb keeps only in-frame clonotypes and omits some of them. The repertoire has about 250,000 clones, approximately 10% of them found once; the top ten carry about 0.018%. Sequenced input: naive CD4+ T cells from blood. All receptors come from a man aged 30 to 45 with type 1 diabetes.

This clone was picked up a small number of times. At the DNA level, this CDR3 is encoded by other sequences in the same sample as well. The chain combines TRBV5-1 with TRBJ2-5; TRBD2 is a possible D gene (6 bases). Deletions cut 0 bases from V and 2 bases from J, with 8 bases between. This CDR3 has 14 amino acids. Germline V lookup: CDR1 SGHRS, CDR2 YFSETQ. The DNA for the CDR3 is TGCGCCAGCAGCTTGGTGGGGGGACAAGAGACCCAGTACTTC. Its translation: CASSLVGGQETQYF. Supplemented by reference TRBV5-1 and TRBJ2-5, the full variable domain reads KAGVTQTPRYLIKTRGQQVTLSCSPISGHRSVSWYQQTPGQGLQFLFEYFSETQRNKGNFPGRFSGRQFSNSRSEMNVSTLELGDSALYLCASSLVGGQETQYFGPGTRLLVL.

The sample holds a few counts of this clone. The chain uses TRBV25-1 and TRBJ2-3; weak D call: TRBD2 (6 bases). The CDR3 contains 13 residues. V gave up 6 bases and J gave up 6 bases, with 13 bases separating them. Germline V CDR1 and CDR2: MGHDK, SYGVNS. The CDR3 is CASRDAGRDTQYF. CDR3 in DNA: TGTGCCAGCAGGGACGCGGGGCGGGATACGCAGTATTTT. Using reference TRBV25-1 and TRBJ2-3 for the parts outside the CDR3, the full variable domain is EADIYQTPRYLVIGTGKKITLECSQTMGHDKMYWYQQDPGMELHLIHYSYGVNSTEKGDLSSESTVSRIRTEHFPLTLESARPSHTSQYLCASRDAGRDTQYFGPGTRLTVL.

This chain connects TRBV19 to TRBJ1-2; D is ambiguous. Between the trimmed V and J ends, which lost 7 bases and 4 bases, there was a span of 10 bases. Germline CDR1 LNHDA, CDR2 SQIVND (reference sequence). The CDR3 runs to 12 residues. CDR3 residues: CASTTRLYGYTF. DNA of the CDR3: TGTGCCAGTACCACGAGACTCTATGGCTACACCTTC.

The rearrangement links TRBV28 to TRBJ2-2, with D maybe TRBD1 (6 bases). This CDR3 comprises 14 residues. Germline V gives CDR1 MDHEN, CDR2 SYDVKM. V gave up 7 bases and J gave up 7 bases, with 16 bases separating them. CDR3 sequence reads: CASISQGVGGELFF. Written as DNA, the CDR3 is TGTGCCAGCATTTCACAGGGAGTAGGCGGGGAGCTGTTTTTT.

This chain joins TRBV18 and TRBJ1-2; D is uncertain. The length of the CDR3 is 14 residues. Germline CDR1 reads KGHSH; CDR2 reads LQKENI. V was cut by 0 bases and J by 8 bases, with 13 bases left in between. CDR3 sequence reads: CASSPPGPDFGYTF. Here the CDR3 DNA reads TGTGCCAGCTCACCACCGGGTCCGGACTTCGGCTACACCTTC. The whole variable domain, filled in from reference TRBV18 and TRBJ1-2, reads NAGVMQNPRHLVRRRGQEARLRCSPMKGHSHVYWYRQLPEEGLKFMVYLQKENIIDESGMPKERFSAEFPKEGPSILRIQQVVRGDSAAYFCASSPPGPDFGYTFGSGTRLTVV.

The V gene is TRBV6-6, the J gene TRBJ2-7; D possibly corresponds to TRBD1 (6 bases). V lost 2 bases, J lost 4 bases, and 15 bases lay in between. Germline V gives CDR1 MNHNY, CDR2 SVGAGI (reference sequence). The CDR3 length is 15 residues. The CDR3 protein is CASSYAGTPKYEQYF. The CDR3 nucleotides read TGTGCCAGCAGTTACGCCGGGACACCAAAATACGAGCAGTACTTC.

This clone was seen only a few times. CDR3 residues: CASSFLGEVSNEQYF. In DNA form, the CDR3 reads TGCGCCAGCAGCTTCCTCGGGGAGGTTAGCAACGAGCAGTACTTC. The rearrangement joins TRBV5-1 to TRBJ2-7; a possible D gene is TRBD2 (6 bases). Germline-derived CDR1 and CDR2 are SGHRS and YFSETQ. Trimming removed 2 bases at V and 5 bases at J, with 17 bases between. The CDR3 spans 15 residues.

The rearrangement joins TRBV4-1 to TRBJ1-5; D might be TRBD1 (5 bases). V was shortened by 1 base and J by 0 bases, with 7 bases between the two germline ends. CDR1 is MGHRA, CDR2 YSYEKL, per germline. The CDR3 is made up of 15 amino acids. This CDR3 reads CASSQAQGSNQPQHF. CDR3 sequence (DNA): TGCGCCAGCAGCCAAGCGCAGGGTAGCAATCAGCCCCAGCATTTT.

The rearrangement joins TRBV18 to TRBJ1-2, with D uncertain. Trimming cost V 3 bases and J 8 bases, with 16 bases left between them. CDR1 is KGHSH, CDR2 LQKENI, per germline. This CDR3 comprises 14 residues. The CDR3 bases are TGTGCCAGCTCACCGGCCCAGGTCACGCGCGGCTACACCTTC. Translation: CASSPAQVTRGYTF.

To note about this clone: Distinct nucleotide sequences in the sample also encode this CDR3. The chain couples TRBV28 to TRBJ1-1; D possibly corresponds to TRBD1 (6 bases). CDR1 is MDHEN and CDR2 is SYDVKM in the germline V gene. The germline V and J ends were trimmed by 3 bases and 1 base, with 6 bases remaining between them. This CDR3 contains 13 residues. The CDR3 sequence: CASSFRGNTEAFF. In nucleotides, the CDR3 is TGTGCCAGCAGTTTCAGGGGGAACACTGAAGCTTTCTTT.

V is TRBV14 and J is TRBJ2-7; 8 nucleotides line up with TRBD1. This CDR3 spans 14 amino acids. The germline gives CDR1 SGHDN, CDR2 FVKESK. V trimming: 4 bases; J trimming: 3 bases; junction bases outside the gene matches: 5. CDR3 bases: TGTGCCAGCAGCCCGTCAGGGGGCTACTACGAGCAGTACTTC. Protein product: CASSPSGGYYEQYF.

This clone was observed a few times. V usage is TRBV9 and J usage is TRBJ2-1, with 7 bases aligning to TRBD1. This CDR3 comprises 12 residues. The junction had 4 bases not matched to a gene; V was cut back by 4 bases and J by 9 bases. Germline CDR1 reads SGDLS; CDR2 reads YYNGEE. The CDR3 reads CASSLDRFEQFF. The CDR3 DNA follows: TGTGCCAGCAGCCTGGACAGGTTTGAGCAGTTCTTC.